This TCR beta chain was found in a study of T cell responses to AZD1222 COVID-19 vaccine. Study summary: Pooling of second doses given at about 4 or about 12 weeks was done. General observations from the study: CD4 TCRs covered the whole spike, strongest at regions 160-218 and 743-854. Females made up more of the donors, who were largely white British, and clonal diversity may have come out too low. Sampling captured repertoires only after the peak T cell response.

Generated by immunoSEQ multiplex PCR, the TCRdb table keeps only in-frame clones and is missing some. The profile covers around 120,000 clones, with approximately 85% appearing a single time and approximately 6.2% taken by the ten largest. The CDR3 covers 11 residues. Germline loops: CDR1 SGDLS, CDR2 YYNGEE. Germline trimming cut 5 bases from V and 7 bases from J; bases unmatched to any gene: 2. Regarding this clone: Its target is not known.

The TCR sequence derives from an adult in good health. Sequencing used peripheral blood, obtained on day 0 of AZD1222 vaccination. This chain links TRBV9 with TRBJ1-2, with TRBD1 matching 7 bases. The DNA of the CDR3 is TGTGCCAGCAGTTACAGGGGTGGCTACACCTTC. This sequence encodes CASSYRGGYTF.